This TCR beta chain was identified during a study of shared clonotypes between healthy human individuals. Study outcomes and limitations: Roughly 5% of naive CD4 clonotypes were common to four donors. Sampling used blood alone; tissue repertoires probably differ.

Assay: immunoSEQ multiplex PCR; the TCRdb copy retains only in-frame clones and omits some. The sample shows 2,500,000 or so clones, more than 85% of them seen only once. Comments on this clone: Its antigen is unidentified.

This CDR3 has 14 residues. The V end lost 1 base, the J end lost 6 bases, and 13 bases lay between the germline ends. Germline assignment: CDR1 SGHTA and CDR2 FQGNSA. Specimen: naive CD4+ T cells from PBMCs. Specified subset: CD45RA+ positively selected. The sequence derives from a man aged 18 to 29 in good health. Some clones in this sample may be carry-over from other donors' samples. The chain recombines TRBV7-2 with TRBJ2-7; the D gene is possibly TRBD2 (6 bases). CDR3: CASSLVFRDSEQYF. CDR3 sequence (DNA): TGTGCCAGCAGCTTAGTTTTTAGGGACTCCGAGCAGTACTTC.